This TCR beta chain came from a study of T cells in Graves' hyperthyroidism and ophthalmopathy. The study, taken as a whole, reports: Within blood appeared most thyroid clonotypes that had expanded above 0.001. Using 13 V-J features, a model discriminated ophthalmopathy from stable hyperthyroidism. Onset of ophthalmopathy came a median approximately 6.8 months after the model predicted it.

This clonotype was counted between two and nine times. Antigen specificity is unknown. This CDR3 is missing its conserved last phenylalanine or tryptophan, likely due to a read error. The limits of the CDR3 on the DNA are not certain, so only TCRdb's listed CDR3 is given. Amplification of TCR beta CDR3 regions used RNA as the template. First-round RT-PCR with HTBI primers amplified the TCR CDR3 region. One entry per CDR3 protein results from TCRdb running MiXCR on the multiplex PCR reads. This sample yields about 510,000 distinct CDR3 sequences, of which over 35% are seen a single time; 35% to 50% belongs to the top ten. Ends included, the CDR3 has 11 residues. Germline CDR1 reads DFQATT; CDR2 reads SNEGSKA (reference sequence).

The chain combines TRBV20-1 with TRBJ1-6. Source material: peripheral blood or thyroid tissue (not recorded which). The receptor was isolated from an adult woman with Graves' disease, either hyperthyroidism or ophthalmopathy (not recorded which). The CDR3 here is CSARDLNPGTS.